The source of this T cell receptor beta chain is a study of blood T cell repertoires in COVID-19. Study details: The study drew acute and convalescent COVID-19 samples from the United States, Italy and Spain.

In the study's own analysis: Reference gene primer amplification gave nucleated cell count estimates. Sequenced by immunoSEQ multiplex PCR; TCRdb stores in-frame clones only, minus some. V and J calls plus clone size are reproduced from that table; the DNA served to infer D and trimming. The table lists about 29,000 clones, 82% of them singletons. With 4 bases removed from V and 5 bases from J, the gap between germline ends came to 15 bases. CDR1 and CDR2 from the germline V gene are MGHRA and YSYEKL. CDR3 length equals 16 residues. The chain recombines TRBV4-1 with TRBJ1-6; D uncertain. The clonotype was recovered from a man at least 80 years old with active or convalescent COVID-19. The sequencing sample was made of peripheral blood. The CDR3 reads CASSRYYPLNNSPLHF. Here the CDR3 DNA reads TGCGCCAGCAGCCGTTACTATCCCCTTAATAATTCACCCCTCCACTTT.